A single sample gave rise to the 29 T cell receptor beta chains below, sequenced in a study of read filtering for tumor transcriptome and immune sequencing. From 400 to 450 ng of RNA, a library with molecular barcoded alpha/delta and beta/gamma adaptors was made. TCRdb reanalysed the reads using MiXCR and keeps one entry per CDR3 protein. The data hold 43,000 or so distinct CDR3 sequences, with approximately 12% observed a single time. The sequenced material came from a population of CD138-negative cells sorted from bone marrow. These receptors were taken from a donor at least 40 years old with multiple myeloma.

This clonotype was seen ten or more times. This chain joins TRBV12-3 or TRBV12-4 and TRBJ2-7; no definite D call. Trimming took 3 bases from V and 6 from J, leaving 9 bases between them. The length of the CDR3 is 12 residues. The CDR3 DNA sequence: TGTGCCAGCAGTTTGAACGGAGTCGAGCAGTACTTC. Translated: CASSLNGVEQYF.

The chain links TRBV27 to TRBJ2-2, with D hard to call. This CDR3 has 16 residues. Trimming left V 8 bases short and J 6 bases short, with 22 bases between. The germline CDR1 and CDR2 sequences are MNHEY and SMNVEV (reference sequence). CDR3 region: CASVRSGGIVPGELFF. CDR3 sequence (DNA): TGTGCCAGCGTAAGATCAGGTGGTATCGTCCCCGGGGAGCTGTTTTTT.

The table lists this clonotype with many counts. CDR3 in amino acids: CSARDPNPSEAFF. CDR3 coding DNA: TGCAGTGCTAGAGATCCTAACCCCAGTGAAGCTTTCTTT. The chain recombines TRBV20-1 with TRBJ1-1; no clear D. V dropped 0 bases and J dropped 7 bases, with 12 bases sitting between them. Germline CDR1 is DFQATT and CDR2 is SNEGSKA (reference sequence). The CDR3 runs 13 residues.

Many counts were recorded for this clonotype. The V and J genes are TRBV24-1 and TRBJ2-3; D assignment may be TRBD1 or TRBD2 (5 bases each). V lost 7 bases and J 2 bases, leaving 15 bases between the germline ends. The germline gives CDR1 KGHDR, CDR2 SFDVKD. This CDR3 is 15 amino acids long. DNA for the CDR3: TGTGCCACCAGCAGAAAAGGGACGCCCACAGATACGCAGTATTTT. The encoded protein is CATSRKGTPTDTQYF.

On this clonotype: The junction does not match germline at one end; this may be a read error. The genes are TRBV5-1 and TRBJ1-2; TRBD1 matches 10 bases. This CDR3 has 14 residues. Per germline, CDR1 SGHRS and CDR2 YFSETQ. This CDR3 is CANSLGQGNYGYTF. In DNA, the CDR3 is TGCGCCAACAGCTTGGGACAGGGGAACTATGGCTACACCTTC. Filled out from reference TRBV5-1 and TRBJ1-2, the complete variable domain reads KAGVTQTPRYLIKTRGQQVTLSCSPISGHRSVSWYQQTPGQGLQFLFEYFSETQRNKGNFPGRFSGRQFSNSRSEMNVSTLELGDSALYLCANSLGQGNYGYTFGSGTRLTVV.

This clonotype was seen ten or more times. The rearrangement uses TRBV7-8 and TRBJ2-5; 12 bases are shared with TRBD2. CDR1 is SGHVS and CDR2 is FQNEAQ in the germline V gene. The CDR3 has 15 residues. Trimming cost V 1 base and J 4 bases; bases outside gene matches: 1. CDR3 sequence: CASSLGLAGAETQYF. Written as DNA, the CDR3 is TGTGCCAGCAGCTTAGGACTAGCGGGAGCAGAGACCCAGTACTTC.

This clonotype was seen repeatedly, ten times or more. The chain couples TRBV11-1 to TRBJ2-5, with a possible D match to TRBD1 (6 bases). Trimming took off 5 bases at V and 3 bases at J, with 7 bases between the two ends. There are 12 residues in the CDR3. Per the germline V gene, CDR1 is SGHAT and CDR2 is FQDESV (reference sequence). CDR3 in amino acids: CASSRTEETQYF. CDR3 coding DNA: TGTGCCAGCAGCCGGACAGAAGAGACCCAGTACTTC.

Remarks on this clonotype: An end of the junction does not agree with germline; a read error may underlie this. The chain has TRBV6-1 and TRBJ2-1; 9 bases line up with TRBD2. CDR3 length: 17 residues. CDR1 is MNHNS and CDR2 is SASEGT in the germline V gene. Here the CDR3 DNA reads TGTGCCAGCAGTGTAGCCAAAGCGGGAGGAAGATACAGTGAGCAGTTCTTC. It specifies CASSVAKAGGRYSEQFF.

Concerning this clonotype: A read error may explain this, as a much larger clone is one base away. The CDR3 DNA follows: TGCGCCAGCTGCACTAGCATTGGCACAGATACGCAGTATTTT. Encoded protein: CASCTSIGTDTQYF. The gene calls are TRBV4-1 and TRBJ2-3; maybe TRBD2 (6 bases). The CDR3 sequence is 14 residues long. The V gene lost 8 bases and the J gene lost 1 base, with 13 bases spanning the gap. CDR1 MGHRA and CDR2 YSYEKL come from the germline V gene.

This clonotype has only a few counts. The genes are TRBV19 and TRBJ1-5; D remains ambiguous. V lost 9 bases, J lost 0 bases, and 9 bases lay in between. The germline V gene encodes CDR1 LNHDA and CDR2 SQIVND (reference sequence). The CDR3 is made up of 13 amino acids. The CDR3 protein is CASSPNSNQPQHF. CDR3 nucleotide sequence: TGTGCCAGCTCACCAAATAGCAATCAGCCCCAGCATTTT.

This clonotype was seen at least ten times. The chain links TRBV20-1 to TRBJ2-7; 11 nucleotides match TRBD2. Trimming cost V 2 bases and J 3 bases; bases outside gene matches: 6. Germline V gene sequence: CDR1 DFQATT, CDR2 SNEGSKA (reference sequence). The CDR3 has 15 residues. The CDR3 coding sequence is TGCAGTGCTAGAAAGGGGACTAGCGGACTCTACGAGCAGTACTTC. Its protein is CSARKGTSGLYEQYF.

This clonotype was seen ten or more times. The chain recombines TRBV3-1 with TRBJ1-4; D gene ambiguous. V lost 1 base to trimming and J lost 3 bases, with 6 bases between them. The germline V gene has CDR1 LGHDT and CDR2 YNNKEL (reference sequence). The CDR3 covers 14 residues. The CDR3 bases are TGTGCCAGCAGCCAAGGGGGTTCTAATGAAAAACTGTTTTTT. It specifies CASSQGGSNEKLFF.

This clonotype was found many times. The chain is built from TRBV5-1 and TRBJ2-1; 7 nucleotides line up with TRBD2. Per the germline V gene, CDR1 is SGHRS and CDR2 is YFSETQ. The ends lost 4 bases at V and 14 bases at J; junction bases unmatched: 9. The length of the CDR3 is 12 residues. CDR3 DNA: TGCGCCAGCAGCCATCCTGGACTAGTTAAGTTCTTC. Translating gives CASSHPGLVKFF.

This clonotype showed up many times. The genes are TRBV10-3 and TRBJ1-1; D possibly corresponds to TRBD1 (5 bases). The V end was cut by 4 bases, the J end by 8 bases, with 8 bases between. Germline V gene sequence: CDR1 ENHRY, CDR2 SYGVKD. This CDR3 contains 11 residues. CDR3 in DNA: TGTGCCATCAGTGGACAGCGGGAAGCTTTCTTT. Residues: CAISGQREAFF.

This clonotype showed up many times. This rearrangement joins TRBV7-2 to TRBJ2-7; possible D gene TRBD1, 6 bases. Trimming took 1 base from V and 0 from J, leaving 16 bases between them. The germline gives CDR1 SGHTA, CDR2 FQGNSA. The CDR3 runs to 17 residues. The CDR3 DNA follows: TGTGCCAGCAGCTTAGGGCGAGGACAGTACCTCTCCTACGAGCAGTACTTC. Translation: CASSLGRGQYLSYEQYF.

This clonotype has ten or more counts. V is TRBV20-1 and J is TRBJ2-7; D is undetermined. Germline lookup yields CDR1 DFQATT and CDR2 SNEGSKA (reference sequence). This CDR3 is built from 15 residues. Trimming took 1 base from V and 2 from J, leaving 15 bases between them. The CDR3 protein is CSARVSGRFPYEQYF. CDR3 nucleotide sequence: TGCAGTGCTAGAGTTTCCGGACGGTTCCCCTACGAGCAGTACTTC.

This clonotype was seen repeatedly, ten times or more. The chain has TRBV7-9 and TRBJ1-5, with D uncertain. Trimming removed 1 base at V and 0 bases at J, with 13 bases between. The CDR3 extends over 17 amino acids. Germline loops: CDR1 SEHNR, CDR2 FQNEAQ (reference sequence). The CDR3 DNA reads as TGTGCCAGCAGCTTAGGCTCGGCGGGGTATAGCAATCAGCCCCAGCATTTT. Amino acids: CASSLGSAGYSNQPQHF.

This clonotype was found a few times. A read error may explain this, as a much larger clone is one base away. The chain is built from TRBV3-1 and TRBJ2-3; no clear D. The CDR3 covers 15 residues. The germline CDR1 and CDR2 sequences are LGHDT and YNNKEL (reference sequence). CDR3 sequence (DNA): TGTGCCAGCAGTCGCGCTATCCTACCCACAGATACGCGGTATTTT. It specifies CASSRAILPTDTRYF.

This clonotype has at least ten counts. The CDR3, as DNA: TGTGCCAGCAGCCCGCGACTCGTAATCTCTCATGAGCAGTTCTTC. It yields the protein CASSPRLVISHEQFF. The gene calls are TRBV7-9 and TRBJ2-1; no clear D gene. The CDR3 has 15 amino acids. Germline assignment: CDR1 SEHNR and CDR2 FQNEAQ (reference sequence). V gave up 5 bases and J gave up 8 bases, with 19 bases separating them. The variable domain in full, completed from reference TRBV7-9 and TRBJ2-1, reads DTGVSQNPRHKITKRGQNVTFRCDPISEHNRLYWYRQTLGQGPEFLTYFQNEAQLEKSRLLSDRFSAERPKGSFSTLEIQRTEQGDSAMYLCASSPRLVISHEQFFGPGTRLTVL.

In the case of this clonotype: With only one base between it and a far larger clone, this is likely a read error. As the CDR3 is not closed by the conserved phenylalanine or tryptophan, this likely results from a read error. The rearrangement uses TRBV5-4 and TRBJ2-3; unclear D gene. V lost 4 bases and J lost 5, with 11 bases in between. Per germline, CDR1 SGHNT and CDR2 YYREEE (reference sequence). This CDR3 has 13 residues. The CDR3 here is CASSQDKVDTQYL. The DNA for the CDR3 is TGTGCCAGCAGCCAAGATAAGGTAGATACGCAGTATTTG.

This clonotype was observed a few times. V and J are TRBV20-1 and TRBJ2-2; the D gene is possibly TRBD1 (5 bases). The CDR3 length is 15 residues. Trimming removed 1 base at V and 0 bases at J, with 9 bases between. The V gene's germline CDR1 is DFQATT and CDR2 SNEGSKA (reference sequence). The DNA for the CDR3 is TGCAGTGCTAGAGGGGGCGGCGCGAACACCGGGGAGCTGTTTTTT. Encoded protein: CSARGGGANTGELFF.

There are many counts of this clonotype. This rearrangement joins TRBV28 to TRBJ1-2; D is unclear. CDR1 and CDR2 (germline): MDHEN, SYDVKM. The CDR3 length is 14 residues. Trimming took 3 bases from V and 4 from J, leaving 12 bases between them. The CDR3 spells CASSLGRDPYGYTF. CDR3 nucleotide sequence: TGTGCCAGCAGTTTGGGCCGCGACCCCTATGGCTACACCTTC.

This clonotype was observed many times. The CDR3 sequence is CASSFGLAQYF. The CDR3 nucleotides read TGTGCCAGCAGCTTTGGACTGGCCCAGTACTTC. This sequence joins TRBV5-5 and TRBJ2-5; D might be TRBD2 (5 bases). In germline, CDR1 is SGHKS, CDR2 YYEKEE (reference sequence). The CDR3 has 11 residues. V lost 2 bases to trimming and J lost 9 bases, with 8 bases between them.

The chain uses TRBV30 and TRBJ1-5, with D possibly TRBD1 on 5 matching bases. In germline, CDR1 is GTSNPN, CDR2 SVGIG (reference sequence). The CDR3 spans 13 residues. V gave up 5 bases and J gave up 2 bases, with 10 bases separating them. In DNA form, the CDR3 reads TGTGCCTGGGGGGAAGGGGGCAATCAGCCCCAGCATTTT. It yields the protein CAWGEGGNQPQHF.

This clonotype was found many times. For the CDR3, the DNA is TGTGCCAGCAGCTCCATTTACGAGCAGTACTTC. Its protein product is CASSSIYEQYF. The rearrangement links TRBV12-3 or TRBV12-4 to TRBJ2-7; D gene ambiguous. V dropped 6 bases and J dropped 4 bases, with 7 bases sitting between them. The CDR3 runs to 11 residues.

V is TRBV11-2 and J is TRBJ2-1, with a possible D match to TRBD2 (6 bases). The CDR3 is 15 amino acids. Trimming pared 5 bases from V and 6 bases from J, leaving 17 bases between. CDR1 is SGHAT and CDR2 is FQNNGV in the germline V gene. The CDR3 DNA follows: TGTGCCAGCAGCCTAGTACGAGGGAGGATCAATGAGCAGTTCTTC. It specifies CASSLVRGRINEQFF.

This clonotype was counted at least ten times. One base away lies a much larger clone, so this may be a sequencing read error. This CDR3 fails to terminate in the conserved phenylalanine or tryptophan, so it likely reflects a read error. As DNA, the CDR3 is TGCGCCAGCAGCCCGGACAGGTCCAATTCACCCCTCCACCTT. Residues: CASSPDRSNSPLHL. J is TRBJ1-6 and V is TRBV5-1; 7 bases agree with TRBD1. V shed 4 bases and J 7 bases; nucleotides not matched to a gene: 5. This CDR3 comprises 14 residues. Germline CDR1 and CDR2: SGHRS and YFSETQ.

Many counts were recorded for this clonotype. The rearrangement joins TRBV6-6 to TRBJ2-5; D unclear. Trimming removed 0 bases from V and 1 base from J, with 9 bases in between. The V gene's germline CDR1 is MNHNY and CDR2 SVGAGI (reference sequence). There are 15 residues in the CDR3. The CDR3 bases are TGTGCCAGCAGTTACTCGATGGCTGGCCAAGAGACCCAGTACTTC. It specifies CASSYSMAGQETQYF.

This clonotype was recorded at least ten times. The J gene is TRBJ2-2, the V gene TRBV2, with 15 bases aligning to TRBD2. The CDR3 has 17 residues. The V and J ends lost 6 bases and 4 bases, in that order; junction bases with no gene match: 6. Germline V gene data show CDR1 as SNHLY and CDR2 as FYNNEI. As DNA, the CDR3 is TGTGCCAGCAGCCCCGGACTAGCGGGAGGGGGCACCGGGGAGCTGTTTTTT. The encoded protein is CASSPGLAGGGTGELFF.